Listed here are 12 T cell receptor beta chains from one sample, sequenced in a study of metastatic and nonmetastatic thyroid tumors. Every patient underwent thyroid surgery untreated. From the PCR reads, TCRdb re-called clones with MiXCR. This table holds some 31,000 clones, about 3.9% found once. The sequencing sample was made of blood. These receptors all come from a female donor with papillary thyroid cancer or a benign thyroid nodule (not recorded which). Some clones in this sample may be carry-over from other donors' samples.

A few counts support this clone. This chain joins TRBV6-5 and TRBJ1-1; no definite D call. Germline V gives CDR1 MNHEY, CDR2 SVGAGI. The CDR3 consists of 13 residues. Trimming shortened V by 0 bases and J by 6 bases, and 8 bases separated the two germline ends. This chain's CDR3 is CASSYSGIPEAFF. DNA of the CDR3: TGTGCCAGCAGTTACTCAGGGATCCCTGAAGCTTTCTTT.

The chain has TRBV14 and TRBJ2-5, with unresolved D. Trimming pared 4 bases from V and 0 bases from J, leaving 12 bases between. CDR1 is SGHDN and CDR2 is FVKESK in the germline V gene. This CDR3 contains 15 residues. CDR3 sequence (DNA): TGTGCCAGCAGCCCCACTTCCGCCTACCAAGAGACCCAGTACTTC. Residues: CASSPTSAYQETQYF.

This clone showed up many times. The chain links TRBV7-6 to TRBJ2-7, with 10 nucleotides matching TRBD2. J was trimmed by 6 bases and V by 1 base; bases with no gene match: 9. This CDR3 comprises 16 residues. CDR1 is SGHVS, CDR2 FNYEAQ, per germline. The CDR3 coding sequence is TGTGCCAGCAGCTTAGGTCCAGCGGGAGGGCCTAGCGAGCAGTACTTC. Its translation is CASSLGPAGGPSEQYF.

This clone has more than one count but fewer than ten. This rearrangement joins TRBV12-3 or TRBV12-4 to TRBJ2-7, with TRBD2 as a possible D gene (7 bases). V was clipped by 6 bases and J by 6 bases, with 24 bases between them. This CDR3 has 16 amino acids. For the CDR3, the DNA is TGTGCCAGCAGCCGTGGGGGGGCAGCCACCCTCGGCGAGCAGTACTTC. Translating gives CASSRGGAATLGEQYF.

This clone has only a few counts. A junction end diverges from the germline sequence, so it may reflect a read error. V gene TRBV7-9 combines with J gene TRBJ1-2; D is unclear. The CDR3 length is 13 residues. CDR1 is SEHNR and CDR2 is FQNEAQ in the germline V gene (reference sequence). CDR3 DNA sequence: TGTGCCAGCAGCTCACTTGTATTCTATTGCTACACCTTC. Protein product: CASSSLVFYCYTF.

This clone was observed many times. Sequence at one end of the junction differs from germline and may be a read error. V is TRBV7-7 and J is TRBJ2-1; D remains ambiguous. CDR1 is SSHAT, CDR2 FNYEAQ, per germline (reference sequence). This CDR3 comprises 13 residues. This CDR3 is CASSPSPFNEQFF. CDR3 bases: TGTGCTAGCAGCCCCTCCCCATTCAATGAGCAGTTCTTC.

There are many counts of this clone. The chain links TRBV9 to TRBJ1-2, with a weak D call TRBD1 (5 bases). This CDR3 is 15 amino acids long. Germline V gives CDR1 SGDLS, CDR2 YYNGEE. Trimming shortened V by 0 bases and J by 4 bases, and 13 bases separated the two germline ends. The CDR3 here is CASSVGAGTVYGYTF. The CDR3 coding sequence is TGTGCCAGCAGCGTAGGGGCAGGGACGGTCTATGGCTACACCTTC.

This clone was detected ten times or more. This chain joins TRBV27 and TRBJ2-3; tentative D call: TRBD2 (5 bases). Germline CDR1 MNHEY, CDR2 SMNVEV (reference sequence). The ends were cut back, 7 bases at V and 4 bases at J, with 15 bases in the middle. CDR3 length equals 14 residues. This chain's CDR3 is CASKGGRGSDTQYF. The CDR3 region has the DNA TGTGCCAGCAAGGGCGGAAGAGGGTCAGATACGCAGTATTTT.

This rearrangement joins TRBV20-1 to TRBJ1-5, with D unclear. Germline CDR1 reads DFQATT; CDR2 reads SNEGSKA (reference sequence). V lost 8 bases and J 1 base, leaving 9 bases between the germline ends. The CDR3 length is 12 residues. The CDR3 DNA sequence: TGCAGTTGGCAGTCGAGCAATCAGCCCCAGCATTTT. It specifies CSWQSSNQPQHF.

This clone has at least ten counts. One end of the junction does not line up with germline, which may come from a read error. J is TRBJ2-3 and V is TRBV3-1; perhaps D is TRBD1 or TRBD2 (5 bases each). The germline CDR1 and CDR2 sequences are LGHDT and YNNKEL (reference sequence). The CDR3 is made up of 13 amino acids. The CDR3 sequence is CASSPGGRDTQYF. Written as DNA, the CDR3 is TGTGCCAGTAGCCCTGGGGGACGGGATACGCAGTATTTT.

The rearrangement joins TRBV12-3 or TRBV12-4 to TRBJ1-1; 8 bases agree with TRBD1. The trim removed 4 bases at V and 4 bases at J, leaving 11 bases unmatched. CDR3 size: 16 residues. DNA of the CDR3: TGTGCCAGCAGTTCCGGGACAGGTTTCATGAGCACTGAAGCTTTCTTT. As protein: CASSSGTGFMSTEAFF.

About this clone: Its ends do not fully match the called genes, so a read error is possible. The chain has TRBV27 and TRBJ1-1, with D perhaps matching TRBD1 (6 bases). Germline lookup yields CDR1 MNHEY and CDR2 SMNVEV (reference sequence). The CDR3 is 13 amino acids. CDR3 nucleotide sequence: TGTGCCAGCAGTAGGGGGGCCAACACTGAAGCTTTCTTC. Protein: CASSRGANTEAFF.